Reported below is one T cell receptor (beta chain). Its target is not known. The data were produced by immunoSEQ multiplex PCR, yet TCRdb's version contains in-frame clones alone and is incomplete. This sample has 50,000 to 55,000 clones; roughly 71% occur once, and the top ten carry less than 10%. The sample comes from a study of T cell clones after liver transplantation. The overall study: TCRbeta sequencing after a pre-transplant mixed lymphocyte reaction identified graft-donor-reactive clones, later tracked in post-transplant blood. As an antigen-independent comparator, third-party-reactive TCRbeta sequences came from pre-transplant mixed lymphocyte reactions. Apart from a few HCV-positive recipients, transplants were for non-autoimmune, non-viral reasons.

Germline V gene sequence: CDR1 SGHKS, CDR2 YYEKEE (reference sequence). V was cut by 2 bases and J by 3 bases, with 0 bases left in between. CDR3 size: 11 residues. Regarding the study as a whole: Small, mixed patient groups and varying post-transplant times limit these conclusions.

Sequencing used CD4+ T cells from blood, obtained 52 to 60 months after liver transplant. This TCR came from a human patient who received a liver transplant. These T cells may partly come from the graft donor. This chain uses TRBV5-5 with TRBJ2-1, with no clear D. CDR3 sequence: CASSFYNEQFF. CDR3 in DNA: TGTGCCAGCAGCTTCTACAATGAGCAGTTCTTC.